The 22 T cell receptor beta chains below were found in one sample sequenced in a study of blood T cell repertoires in COVID-19. TCRdb's table, derived via immunoSEQ multiplex PCR, lists solely in-frame clones and lacks some. The sample includes 150,000 to 200,000 clones, about nine tenths seen only once; the top ten take roughly 8.6%. Sequences were obtained from PBMCs or T cells enriched from blood (not recorded which). These receptors were collected from a woman aged 18-30 years who had recovered from COVID-19.

V gene TRBV30 combines with J gene TRBJ1-5, with D perhaps matching TRBD1 (6 bases). Germline V gene sequence: CDR1 GTSNPN, CDR2 SVGIG (reference sequence). The CDR3 runs 15 residues. Trimming pared 3 bases from V and 4 bases from J, leaving 16 bases between. For the CDR3, the DNA is TGTGCCTGGAGGTCTGCGGACAGACGAAATCAGCCCCAGCATTTT. Protein product: CAWRSADRRNQPQHF.

CDR3 nucleotide sequence: TGTGCCAGCACTCCTACAGGGGGGGGTCACTACGAGCAGTACTTC. Translation: CASTPTGGGHYEQYF. The V and J genes are TRBV7-2 and TRBJ2-7; D perhaps matches TRBD1 (8 bases). The CDR3 length is 15 residues. V was shortened by 7 bases and J by 3 bases, with 19 bases between the two germline ends. CDR1 is SGHTA and CDR2 is FQGNSA in the germline V gene.

The chain couples TRBV27 to TRBJ1-5; 7 nucleotides agree with TRBD1. Trimming at V came to 5 bases and at J to 6 bases, leaving 10 bases not matched to a gene. Germline CDR1 MNHEY, CDR2 SMNVEV (reference sequence). CDR3 length: 15 residues. CDR3 in amino acids: CASSGSGTAAQPQHF. DNA of the CDR3: TGTGCCAGCAGTGGGTCCGGGACAGCGGCTCAGCCCCAGCATTTT.

J is TRBJ2-3 and V is TRBV4-1; 14 positions match TRBD2. Germline V gives CDR1 MGHRA, CDR2 YSYEKL. J gave up 9 bases and V 0 bases, and 5 bases lay outside the gene matches. This CDR3 has 16 amino acids. CDR3 bases: TGCGCCAGCAGCCAAGATTGGACTAGCGGGAGGACCACGCAGTATTTT. Protein product: CASSQDWTSGRTTQYF.

The V call is TRBV7-9, the J call TRBJ1-1; TRBD1 is a possible D gene (5 bases). Trimming stripped 5 bases from V and 4 bases from J, with 14 bases between. Per the germline V gene, CDR1 is SEHNR and CDR2 is FQNEAQ (reference sequence). CDR3 size: 14 residues. CDR3 bases: TGTGCCAGCAGCCCAATACGGGGGGGCACTGAAGCTTTCTTT. This codes for CASSPIRGGTEAFF.

This chain joins TRBV28 and TRBJ2-1; TRBD2 matches 8 bases. The CDR3 totals 15 residues. The V gene end was trimmed by 4 bases and the J gene end by 9 bases; junction bases not matched to a gene: 11. Germline-derived CDR1 and CDR2 are MDHEN and SYDVKM. The CDR3 DNA sequence: TGTGCCAGCAGTTCCTCGGGAGGGCCCACCGGTGAGCAGTTCTTC. Translation: CASSSSGGPTGEQFF.

The chain recombines TRBV7-9 with TRBJ1-5; D perhaps matches TRBD1 (6 bases). Germline V gene data show CDR1 as SEHNR and CDR2 as FQNEAQ (reference sequence). The CDR3 spans 15 residues. V was clipped by 5 bases and J by 4 bases, with 15 bases between them. This CDR3 reads CASSPTDSWNQPQHF. In DNA form, the CDR3 reads TGTGCCAGCAGCCCCACGGACAGTTGGAATCAGCCCCAGCATTTT.

V gene TRBV28 combines with J gene TRBJ1-1; no clear D gene. The germline V and J ends were trimmed by 7 bases and 1 base, with 10 bases remaining between them. The CDR3 runs to 13 residues. CDR1 and CDR2 from the germline V gene are MDHEN and SYDVKM. CDR3 amino acids: CASTPVKNTEAFF. As DNA, the CDR3 is TGTGCCAGCACCCCGGTCAAGAACACTGAAGCTTTCTTT.

The chain is built from TRBV5-1 and TRBJ2-7; 11 nucleotides match TRBD2. The germline CDR1 and CDR2 sequences are SGHRS and YFSETQ. The CDR3 has 16 amino acids. The V segment lost 5 bases and the J segment 2 bases; nucleotides outside the gene matches: 9. The CDR3 protein is CASRAILAGGTYEQYF. CDR3 nucleotides: TGCGCCAGCAGGGCAATCCTAGCGGGGGGCACCTACGAGCAGTACTTC.

The chain joins TRBV29-1 to TRBJ1-2; 9 bases map to TRBD1. This CDR3 spans 18 amino acids. Looked up from germline, CDR1 is SQVTM and CDR2 is ANQGSEA. Trimming at V came to 6 bases and at J to 4 bases, leaving 21 bases not matched to a gene. This CDR3 is CSVKLVGTGNYEIYGYTF. CDR3 DNA: TGCAGCGTGAAATTAGTGGGGACAGGGAACTACGAGATCTATGGCTACACCTTC.

The gene calls are TRBV10-1 and TRBJ2-3; 8 bases fit TRBD2. The CDR3 length is 15 residues. Per the germline V gene, CDR1 is WNHNN and CDR2 is SYGVQD (reference sequence). V gave up 8 bases and J gave up 5 bases; unmatched junction bases: 12. For the CDR3, the DNA is TGCGCCAGCCGTGCGGCGGGGGGAGCCCGAGATACGCAGTATTTT. Residues: CASRAAGGARDTQYF.

The chain links TRBV7-9 to TRBJ1-6; the D gene is possibly TRBD1 (5 bases). The CDR3 contains 13 residues. CDR1 is SEHNR, CDR2 FQNEAQ, per germline (reference sequence). V shed 5 bases and J shed 14 bases, with 16 bases lying between them. This CDR3 reads CASSPEAGPSLHF. The CDR3 DNA sequence: TGTGCCAGCAGCCCAGAAGCAGGGCCCTCCCTCCACTTT.

This chain uses TRBV11-2 with TRBJ1-4; D perhaps matches TRBD1 (5 bases). Germline V gene sequence: CDR1 SGHAT, CDR2 FQNNGV. CDR3 length: 17 amino acids. V was trimmed by 0 bases and J by 3 bases, leaving 14 bases between them. The CDR3 DNA reads TGTGCCAGCAGCTTAGACGGGGGGACGTGGTCTAATGAAAAACTGTTTTTT. Translating it yields CASSLDGGTWSNEKLFF.

This chain joins TRBV19 and TRBJ2-2; tentatively, D is TRBD2 (6 bases). Per germline, CDR1 LNHDA and CDR2 SQIVND (reference sequence). This CDR3 region has 14 residues. Trimming cost V 3 bases and J 7 bases, with 12 bases left between them. CDR3 nucleotides: TGTGCCAGTAGTATCGCAGGAGGGAACGGGGAGCTGTTTTTT. This gives the protein CASSIAGGNGELFF.

This rearrangement joins TRBV30 to TRBJ1-4, with TRBD1 as a possible D gene (6 bases). V dropped 2 bases and J dropped 7 bases, with 20 bases sitting between them. Germline V gene sequence: CDR1 GTSNPN, CDR2 SVGIG (reference sequence). The CDR3 contains 16 residues. The CDR3 coding sequence is TGTGCCTGGAGTCAATCCGCAGGGGCTAGGGGTGAAAAACTGTTTTTT. Its translation: CAWSQSAGARGEKLFF.

This chain connects TRBV6-1 to TRBJ2-7, with D possibly matching TRBD2 (6 bases). The V and J ends lost 0 bases and 0 bases respectively, with 15 bases between them. Germline assignment: CDR1 MNHNS and CDR2 SASEGT. The CDR3 is 17 residues long. CDR3 loop: CASSEAGWGDLSYEQYF. The CDR3 nucleotides are TGTGCCAGCAGTGAAGCGGGATGGGGGGACCTCTCCTACGAGCAGTACTTC.

In its sample, this clone was seen once. The chain uses TRBV2 and TRBJ2-1; 7 nucleotides line up with TRBD2. Germline lookup yields CDR1 SNHLY and CDR2 FYNNEI. Trimming at V came to 5 bases and at J to 6 bases, leaving 4 bases not matched to a gene. This CDR3 contains 13 residues. The CDR3 DNA follows: TGTGCCAGCAGTCAGACTAGCCTCAATGAGCAGTTCTTC. Translated, it gives CASSQTSLNEQFF.

J is TRBJ1-1 and V is TRBV5-6, with 7 bases aligning to TRBD1. This CDR3 comprises 16 residues. Germline loops: CDR1 SGHDT, CDR2 YYEEEE. The junction had 10 bases not matched to a gene; V was cut back by 3 bases and J by 2 bases. CDR3 bases: TGTGCCAGCAGCTCGGACAGGCGACTAGTTAACACTGAAGCTTTCTTT. This encodes CASSSDRRLVNTEAFF.

The chain couples TRBV13 to TRBJ2-7; D ambiguous. This CDR3 region has 14 residues. Trimming removed 3 bases at V and 4 bases at J, with 13 bases between. CDR1 is PRHDT and CDR2 is FYEKMQ in the germline V gene (reference sequence). CDR3 nucleotides: TGTGCCAGCAGCTTGGGCAGGCATTTTTACGAGCAGTACTTC. This codes for CASSLGRHFYEQYF.

The chain uses TRBV10-3 and TRBJ2-3; 8 bases map to TRBD2. Germline V lookup: CDR1 ENHRY, CDR2 SYGVKD. The CDR3 loop spans 16 amino acids. The junction had 5 bases not matched to a gene; V was cut back by 1 base and J by 2 bases. CDR3 loop: CAISEYGGGNTDTQYF. DNA of the CDR3: TGTGCCATCAGTGAGTATGGCGGGGGGAACACAGATACGCAGTATTTT.

V is TRBV7-2 and J is TRBJ2-3; 12 bases are a match to TRBD2. This CDR3 contains 19 residues. CDR1 and CDR2 (germline): SGHTA, FQGNSA. V was pared by 4 bases and J by 0 bases, with 11 bases of the junction left unmatched. CDR3 sequence: CASSSRGGLAGKSTDTQYF. The DNA of the CDR3 is TGTGCCAGCAGCTCCCGCGGAGGACTAGCGGGGAAAAGCACAGATACGCAGTATTTT.

V usage is TRBV19 and J usage is TRBJ1-2, with 8 bases lining up with TRBD1. CDR1 and CDR2 from the germline V gene are LNHDA and SQIVND (reference sequence). The CDR3 runs to 13 residues. Trimming at V came to 7 bases and at J to 3 bases, leaving 4 bases not matched to a gene. CDR3 in amino acids: CASNSQGDYGYTF. The CDR3 nucleotides are TGTGCCAGTAATTCACAGGGGGACTATGGCTACACCTTC.